What follows are 32 T cell receptor beta chains derived from one specimen sequenced in a study of prognosis after radiotherapy for stage I lung cancer. Genomic DNA provided the template from which TCR beta CDR3 was amplified by two-round multiplex PCR. Primers (each specific to one TRBV or TRBJ gene) were used in first-round PCR. TCRdb itself ran the multiplex PCR reads through MiXCR, one entry per CDR3 protein. Altogether about 17,000 distinct CDR3 sequences are present, about 15% being singletons, with the ten largest covering 38%. Sequencing was performed on PBMCs, taken before or after stereotactic body radiation therapy (not recorded which). These receptors were collected from a donor over 45 with non-small cell lung cancer.

The sample holds many counts of this clonotype. The V call is TRBV24-1, the J call TRBJ2-2; TRBD2 matches at 11 bases. Losses at the gene ends were 0 bases for V and 1 base for J; bases not matched to a gene: 6. This CDR3 has 19 residues. Germline V gene data show CDR1 as KGHDR and CDR2 as SFDVKD. CDR3 protein: CATSDLTSGGPENTGELFF. The DNA of the CDR3 is TGTGCCACCAGTGATTTGACTAGCGGGGGACCCGAGAACACCGGGGAGCTGTTTTTT.

This clonotype came up many times. V gene TRBV19 combines with J gene TRBJ2-3; no clear D gene. Germline assignment: CDR1 LNHDA and CDR2 SQIVND (reference sequence). The CDR3 sequence is 14 residues long. Trimming pared 5 bases from V and 7 bases from J, leaving 16 bases between. In DNA form, the CDR3 reads TGTGCCAGTAGTCCCCAAAATCCACCCCATACGCAGTATTTT. This gives the protein CASSPQNPPHTQYF.

At least ten counts were recorded for this clonotype. The chain combines TRBV7-3 with TRBJ2-2, with D hard to call. From germline, CDR1 is SGHTA and CDR2 FQGTGA. Trimming removed 5 bases from V and 6 bases from J, with 10 bases in between. This CDR3 contains 13 residues. The CDR3 protein is CASSPLGPGELFF. CDR3 DNA: TGTGCCAGCAGCCCTCTGGGCCCCGGGGAGCTGTTTTTT.

The gene calls are TRBV10-2 and TRBJ2-1; D is unresolved. Germline CDR1 WSHSY, CDR2 SAAADI. The CDR3 has 16 amino acids. The V gene lost 4 bases and the J gene lost 10 bases, with 23 bases spanning the gap. The DNA for the CDR3 is TGCGCCAGCAGTGGAAGCTTAGTCGAGTCGGGTGGGGAGCAGTTCTTC. Its protein product is CASSGSLVESGGEQFF.

This clonotype was seen repeatedly, ten times or more. The J gene is TRBJ1-5, the V gene TRBV6-1; 8 bases match TRBD1. Unmatched junction bases numbered 7, after V lost 6 bases and J lost 3 bases. Germline loops: CDR1 MNHNS, CDR2 SASEGT. This CDR3 is built from 15 residues. DNA for the CDR3: TGTGCCAGCAGAAGGGACAGGTCCTTCAATCAGCCCCAGCATTTT. It translates to CASRRDRSFNQPQHF.

This clonotype was seen ten or more times. The chain employs TRBV3-1 and TRBJ1-2, with D perhaps matching TRBD1 (5 bases). Trimming removed 0 bases from V and 4 bases from J, with 18 bases in between. Germline V CDR1 and CDR2: LGHDT, YNNKEL (reference sequence). This CDR3 contains 17 residues. CDR3 DNA: TGTGCCAGCAGCCAAGATCTGGGAGGGGTGGGGAGCTATGGCTACACCTTC. It specifies CASSQDLGGVGSYGYTF.

This clonotype was seen many times. The J gene is TRBJ2-2, the V gene TRBV5-1; tentative D call: TRBD1 (6 bases). Trimming removed 4 bases at V and 1 base at J, with 8 bases between. Germline V gives CDR1 SGHRS, CDR2 YFSETQ. The CDR3 is 14 amino acids. As DNA, the CDR3 is TGCGCCAGCAGCCGGGACATGAACACCGGGGAGCTGTTTTTT. Translation: CASSRDMNTGELFF.

Ten or more counts support this clonotype. The V gene is TRBV5-6, the J gene TRBJ2-7; D possibly uses TRBD1 or TRBD2 (5 bases each). Looked up from germline, CDR1 is SGHDT and CDR2 is YYEEEE. Trimming shortened V by 0 bases and J by 0 bases, and 10 bases separated the two germline ends. The CDR3 has 15 amino acids. For the CDR3, the DNA is TGTGCCAGCAGCTTGGAGGGGCGGGCCTCCTACGAGCAGTACTTC. This sequence encodes CASSLEGRASYEQYF.

This clonotype was found many times. This chain links TRBV12-3 or TRBV12-4 with TRBJ1-5; 11 nucleotides line up with TRBD1. The CDR3 totals 15 residues. V lost 4 bases, J lost 7 bases, and 6 bases stayed unmatched. The CDR3 nucleotides are TGTGCCAGCAGTTGGACAGGGGGCCGGCTACAGCCCCAGCATTTT. Protein: CASSWTGGRLQPQHF.

This clonotype was detected many times. The chain is built from TRBV7-2 and TRBJ2-3; D is uncertain. V lost 1 base and J lost 5, with 7 bases in between. The CDR3 runs to 13 residues. Looked up from germline, CDR1 is SGHTA and CDR2 is FQGNSA. The CDR3 protein is CASSLDPQDTQYF. The DNA for the CDR3 is TGTGCCAGCAGCTTAGACCCGCAAGATACGCAGTATTTT.

The table lists this clonotype with many counts. The rearrangement uses TRBV19 and TRBJ1-5; D is ambiguous. Germline V gene sequence: CDR1 LNHDA, CDR2 SQIVND (reference sequence). This CDR3 is built from 13 residues. Trimming cost V 5 bases and J 3 bases, with 8 bases left between them. In DNA, the CDR3 is TGTGCCAGTAGTCCCCAGCCCAATCAGCCCCAGCATTTT. This sequence encodes CASSPQPNQPQHF.

In its sample, this clonotype was seen many times. J is TRBJ2-1 and V is TRBV5-5, with 8 bases that match TRBD1. V shed 1 base and J 8 bases; nucleotides not matched to a gene: 2. Germline lookup yields CDR1 SGHKS and CDR2 YYEKEE (reference sequence). This CDR3 spans 13 amino acids. CDR3 DNA: TGTGCCAGCAGCTTGCAGGGGGCATATGAGCAGTTCTTC. It translates to CASSLQGAYEQFF.

This clonotype was counted ten times or more. J is TRBJ2-7 and V is TRBV12-3 or TRBV12-4, with D unresolved. V was shortened by 6 bases and J by 9 bases, with 24 bases between the two germline ends. The CDR3 is 15 residues long. The CDR3 nucleotides are TGTGCCAGCAGCCTGATCACGACTGTCCCTACGGGGCAGTACTTC. It codes for CASSLITTVPTGQYF.

This rearrangement joins TRBV28 to TRBJ2-2; D may be TRBD1 or TRBD2 (5 bases each). V was clipped by 1 base and J by 4 bases, with 10 bases between them. The germline V gene encodes CDR1 MDHEN and CDR2 SYDVKM. The CDR3 contains 15 residues. The DNA for the CDR3 is TGTGCCAGCAGTTTATCCTGGGACGGCACCGGGGAGCTGTTTTTT. Translated: CASSLSWDGTGELFF.

This clonotype is termed medium-sized (0.01 to 0.1%). J is TRBJ2-3 and V is TRBV12-3 or TRBV12-4, with D possibly matching TRBD2 (5 bases). This CDR3 is 15 amino acids long. The ends were cut back, 6 bases at V and 3 bases at J, with 16 bases in the middle. The CDR3 loop reads CASSPPGFGTDTQYF. CDR3 coding DNA: TGTGCCAGCAGCCCCCCGGGATTCGGGACAGATACGCAGTATTTT.

This clonotype was detected many times. The chain has TRBV28 and TRBJ2-7; D may be TRBD1 (7 bases). The V end lost 4 bases, the J end lost 8 bases, and 18 bases lay between the germline ends. CDR3 length: 14 amino acids. The germline V gene encodes CDR1 MDHEN and CDR2 SYDVKM. The CDR3 here is CASSSGARQGKQYF. As DNA, the CDR3 is TGTGCCAGCAGTTCGGGAGCCAGACAGGGTAAGCAGTACTTC.

This clonotype was counted at least ten times. The J gene is TRBJ2-7, the V gene TRBV25-1; maybe TRBD1 (6 bases). V lost 6 bases and J lost 3, with 18 bases in between. The germline gives CDR1 MGHDK, CDR2 SYGVNS. This CDR3 contains 15 residues. CDR3 residues: CASSSTSGQYYEQYF. CDR3 sequence (DNA): TGTGCCAGCAGCTCTACTTCCGGACAGTACTACGAGCAGTACTTC.

This clonotype was detected ten times or more. V and J are TRBV13 and TRBJ2-5; D is unresolved. Trimming pared 5 bases from V and 0 bases from J, leaving 7 bases between. The CDR3 is made up of 13 amino acids. Germline-derived CDR1 and CDR2 are PRHDT and FYEKMQ (reference sequence). CDR3 bases: TGTGCCAGCAGCCTACGGGACCAAGAGACCCAGTACTTC. Translating gives CASSLRDQETQYF.

This clonotype was recorded many times. This chain links TRBV6-5 with TRBJ2-3; 8 nucleotides align to TRBD2. This CDR3 is 15 amino acids long. Germline lookup yields CDR1 MNHEY and CDR2 SVGAGI. V dropped 4 bases and J dropped 8; count of bases not matched to a gene: 11. Here the CDR3 DNA reads TGTGCCAGCAGTTCCCACGGGGGGGGCGGAGGTACGCAGTATTTT. Its protein product is CASSSHGGGGGTQYF.

This clonotype was seen repeatedly, ten times or more. The CDR3 loop is CASSFWSITEAFF. The CDR3 nucleotides are TGTGCCAGCAGCTTCTGGAGTATCACTGAAGCTTTCTTT. The rearrangement joins TRBV5-6 to TRBJ1-1; D gene uncertain. Trimming shortened V by 2 bases and J by 4 bases, and 9 bases separated the two germline ends. The germline V gene has CDR1 SGHDT and CDR2 YYEEEE. This CDR3 contains 13 residues. The full variable domain, with the rest looked up from reference TRBV5-6 and TRBJ1-1, is DAGVTQSPTHLIKTRGQQVTLRCSPKSGHDTVSWYQQALGQGPQFIFQYYEEEERQRGNFPDRFSGHQFPNYSSELNVNALLLGDSALYLCASSFWSITEAFFGQGTRLTVV.

This clonotype was counted at least ten times. The J gene is TRBJ1-2, the V gene TRBV19, with 8 bases matching TRBD1. Per germline, CDR1 LNHDA and CDR2 SQIVND (reference sequence). The length of the CDR3 is 15 residues. V lost 6 bases and J lost 0; bases outside the gene matches: 6. The CDR3 DNA follows: TGTGCCAGTAGACCTATGGACAGGGCTAACTATGGCTACACCTTC. It translates to CASRPMDRANYGYTF.

This clonotype was picked up a small number of times. A much larger clonotype is one base distant, so this may be a read error. V and J are TRBV7-9 and TRBJ2-2; D uncertain. The CDR3 runs 12 residues. V dropped 2 bases and J dropped 12 bases, with 10 bases sitting between them. Germline V gene sequence: CDR1 SEHNR, CDR2 FQNEAQ (reference sequence). The CDR3: CASSLRAGKLFF. DNA of the CDR3: TGTGCCAGCAGCTTACGGGCTGGGAAGCTGTTTTTT.

This clonotype was counted many times. V and J are TRBV20-1 and TRBJ2-2, with 7 bases identical to TRBD1. J gave up 5 bases and V 5 bases, and 11 bases lay outside the gene matches. From germline, CDR1 is DFQATT and CDR2 SNEGSKA (reference sequence). The CDR3 is 15 amino acids. The CDR3 here is CSAPDRSMGTGELFF. The CDR3 region has the DNA TGCAGTGCTCCGGACAGGTCGATGGGGACCGGGGAGCTGTTTTTT.

This clonotype was seen many times. V usage is TRBV24-1 and J usage is TRBJ2-3, with D uncertain. V was trimmed by 7 bases and J by 2 bases, leaving 9 bases between them. The CDR3 contains 13 residues. Germline lookup yields CDR1 KGHDR and CDR2 SFDVKD. CDR3 DNA sequence: TGTGCCACCAGCACCCAGGCCACAGATACGCAGTATTTT. This translates into CATSTQATDTQYF.

This clonotype was recorded a few times. One base away lies a much larger clone, so this may be a sequencing read error. The CDR3 DNA reads TGTGCCAGCAGTTCGGGAGATAATTCACCCCTCCACTTT. Translation: CASSSGDNSPLHF. The genes are TRBV6-5 and TRBJ1-6; D is unresolved. Germline V gene data show CDR1 as MNHEY and CDR2 as SVGAGI. The CDR3 consists of 13 residues. Trimming stripped 4 bases from V and 5 bases from J, with 6 bases between.

The sample holds many counts of this clonotype. The rearrangement joins TRBV27 to TRBJ1-1; TRBD1 agrees at 7 bases. The germline V gene has CDR1 MNHEY and CDR2 SMNVEV (reference sequence). The CDR3 runs to 13 residues. The trim removed 5 bases at V and 7 bases at J, leaving 7 bases unmatched. Here the CDR3 reads CASSPNWDSEAFF. The CDR3 DNA reads as TGTGCCAGCAGTCCCAATTGGGACAGTGAAGCTTTCTTT.

Many counts were recorded for this clonotype. Here the CDR3 reads CASSTTGELFF. DNA of the CDR3: TGTGCCAGCAGTACCACCGGGGAGCTGTTTTTT. The chain carries TRBV12-3 or TRBV12-4 and TRBJ2-2; D is unresolved. Trimming removed 5 bases at V and 4 bases at J, with 2 bases between. The CDR3 totals 11 residues.

On this clonotype itself: A read error is likely here: a far larger clone is one base away. The V gene is TRBV7-2, the J gene TRBJ1-2; D is undetermined. Germline-derived CDR1 and CDR2 are SGHTA and FQGNSA. The CDR3 totals 12 residues. CDR3 in DNA: TGTGCCAGCAGCTTAATCGGTGACGGCTTCACCTTC. It specifies CASSLIGDGFTF.

This clonotype was found many times. The CDR3 loop is CASSVEGTGVSTDTQYF. CDR3 bases: TGTGCCAGCAGCGTAGAGGGGACGGGGGTTAGCACAGATACGCAGTATTTT. J is TRBJ2-3 and V is TRBV9; weak D call: TRBD2 (6 bases). V dropped 0 bases and J dropped 0 bases, with 14 bases sitting between them. The CDR3 spans 17 residues. From germline, CDR1 is SGDLS and CDR2 YYNGEE.

V usage is TRBV27 and J usage is TRBJ2-1; D unresolved. Germline loops: CDR1 MNHEY, CDR2 SMNVEV (reference sequence). This CDR3 comprises 15 residues. V was shortened by 3 bases and J by 2 bases, with 11 bases between the two germline ends. The CDR3 DNA is TGTGCCAGCAGTTTGAAGCACCCTGCCTACAATGAGCAGTTCTTC. Encoded protein: CASSLKHPAYNEQFF.

This clonotype was recorded many times. CDR3 nucleotide sequence: TGTGCCAGCCGACCGCGAGGCGGGACCGGGGAGCTGTTTTTT. Its translation: CASRPRGGTGELFF. The chain carries TRBV5-4 and TRBJ2-2; maybe TRBD2 (5 bases). The CDR3 is 14 residues long. V gave up 7 bases and J gave up 5 bases, with 15 bases separating them. The germline gives CDR1 SGHNT, CDR2 YYREEE (reference sequence).

This clonotype was found many times. The chain has TRBV27 and TRBJ2-6; TRBD1 aligns across 7 bases. Unmatched junction bases numbered 8, after V lost 5 bases and J lost 4 bases. This CDR3 is 16 amino acids long. Germline CDR1 reads MNHEY; CDR2 reads SMNVEV (reference sequence). CDR3 sequence reads: CASSPKGGPGANVLTF. DNA of the CDR3: TGTGCCAGCAGTCCCAAAGGGGGCCCCGGGGCCAACGTCCTGACTTTC.